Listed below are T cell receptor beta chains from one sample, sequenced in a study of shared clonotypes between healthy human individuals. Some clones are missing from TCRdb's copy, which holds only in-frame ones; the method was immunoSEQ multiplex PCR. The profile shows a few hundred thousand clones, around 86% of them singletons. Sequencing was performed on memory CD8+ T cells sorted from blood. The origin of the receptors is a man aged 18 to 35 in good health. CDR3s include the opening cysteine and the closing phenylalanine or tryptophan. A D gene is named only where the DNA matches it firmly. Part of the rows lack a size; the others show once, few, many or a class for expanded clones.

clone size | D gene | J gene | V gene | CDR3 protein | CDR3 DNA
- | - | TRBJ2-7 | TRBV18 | CASSPWRAQVSYEQYF | TGTGCCAGCTCACCCTGGAGAGCCCAGGTGTCCTACGAGCAGTACTTC
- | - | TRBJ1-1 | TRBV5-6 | CASSLNVPGTEAFF | TGTGCCAGCAGCTTGAATGTGCCGGGGACTGAAGCTTTCTTT
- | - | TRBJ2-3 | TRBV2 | CASTDFYGGGQIDTQYF | TGTGCCAGCACAGATTTCTATGGGGGGGGGCAAATAGATACGCAGTATTTT
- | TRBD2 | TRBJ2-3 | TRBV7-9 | CASSLTSGASYTQYF | TGTGCCAGCAGCTTGACTAGCGGCGCTTCTTATACGCAGTATTTT
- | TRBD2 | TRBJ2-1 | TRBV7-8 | CASSLTSGNSYNEQFF | TGTGCCAGCAGCTTGACTAGCGGGAACTCCTACAATGAGCAGTTCTTC
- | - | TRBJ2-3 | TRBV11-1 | CASSLDPQEPGTDTQYF | TGTGCCAGCAGCTTAGATCCGCAGGAACCGGGAACAGATACGCAGTATTTT
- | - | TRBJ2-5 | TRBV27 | CASSLWGARATQYF | TGTGCCAGCAGTTTATGGGGGGCTCGGGCGACCCAGTACTTC
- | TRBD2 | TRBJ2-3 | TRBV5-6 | CASSSGLGAADTQYF | TGTGCCAGCAGCTCGGGACTAGGTGCGGCAGATACGCAGTATTTT
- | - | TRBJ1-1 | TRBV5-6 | CASSALEAFEGTEAFF | TGTGCCAGCAGTGCACTCGAGGCGTTTGAGGGCACTGAAGCTTTCTTT
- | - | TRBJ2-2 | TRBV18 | CASSPNRYTGELFF | TGTGCCAGCTCACCGAACAGATACACCGGGGAGCTGTTTTTT
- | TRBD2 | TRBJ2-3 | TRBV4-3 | CASSQAGGKDTQYF | TGCGCCAGCAGCCAAGCGGGAGGGAAGGATACGCAGTATTTT
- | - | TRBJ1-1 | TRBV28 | CASSLRGFEAFF | TGTGCCAGCAGCCTTAGAGGTTTTGAAGCTTTCTTT
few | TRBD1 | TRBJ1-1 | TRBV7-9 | CASTPNTGGTEAFF | TGTGCCAGCACCCCCAATACAGGGGGTACTGAAGCTTTCTTT
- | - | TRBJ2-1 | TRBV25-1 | CASSDRGSYNEQFF | TGTGCCAGCAGTGACAGGGGTTCCTACAATGAGCAGTTCTTC
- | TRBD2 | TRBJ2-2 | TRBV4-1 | CASSQDSGRTGELFF | TGCGCCAGCAGCCAAGATTCCGGGAGGACCGGGGAGCTGTTTTTT
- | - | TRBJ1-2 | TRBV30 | CAWMPPRLDGYTF | TGTGCCTGGATGCCCCCTCGACTGGATGGCTACACCTTC
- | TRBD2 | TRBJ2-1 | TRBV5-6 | CASSLVAGNYNEQFF | TGTGCCAGCAGCTTGGTAGCGGGAAACTACAATGAGCAGTTCTTC
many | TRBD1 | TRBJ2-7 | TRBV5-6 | CASILSRQGPYEQYF | TGTGCCAGCATCCTAAGTAGACAGGGGCCCTACGAGCAGTACTTC
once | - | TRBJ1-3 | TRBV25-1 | CASHTGNTIYF | TGTGCCAGCCATACTGGAAACACCATATATTTT
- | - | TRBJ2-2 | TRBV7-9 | CASSLILMNTGELFF | TGTGCCAGCAGCTTAATCCTAATGAACACCGGGGAGCTGTTTTTT
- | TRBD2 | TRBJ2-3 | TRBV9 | CASSVGTSVSTDTQYF | TGTGCCAGCAGCGTAGGGACTAGCGTGAGCACAGATACGCAGTATTTT
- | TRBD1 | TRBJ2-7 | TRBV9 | CASSVAEDRAPYEQYF | TGTGCCAGCAGCGTAGCTGAGGACAGGGCTCCCTACGAGCAGTACTTC
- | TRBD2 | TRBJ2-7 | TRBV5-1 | CASSPREGIGQYF | TGCGCCAGCAGCCCTCGGGAGGGAATCGGGCAGTACTTC
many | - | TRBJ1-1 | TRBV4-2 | CASSQGGTNTEAFF | TGTGCCAGCAGCCAAGGGGGCACGAACACTGAAGCTTTCTTT
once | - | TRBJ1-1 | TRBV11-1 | CASSPLGVRADTEAFF | TGTGCCAGCAGCCCCCTAGGGGTACGCGCCGACACTGAAGCTTTCTTT
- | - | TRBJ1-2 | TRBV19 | CASTPGGYGYTF | TGTGCCAGTACTCCGGGTGGCTATGGCTACACCTTC
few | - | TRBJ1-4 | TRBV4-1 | CASSQARVEKLFF | TGCGCCAGCAGCCAAGCTAGGGTTGAAAAACTGTTTTTT
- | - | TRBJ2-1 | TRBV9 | CASSVPPYNEQFF | TGTGCCAGCAGCGTCCCCCCCTACAATGAGCAGTTCTTC
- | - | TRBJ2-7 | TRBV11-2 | CASSLQSSYEQYF | TGTGCCAGCAGCTTGCAGAGCTCCTACGAGCAGTACTTC
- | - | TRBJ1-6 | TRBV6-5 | CASSLGGKGSPLHF | TGTGCCAGCAGCTTGGGGGGTAAGGGCTCACCCCTCCACTTT
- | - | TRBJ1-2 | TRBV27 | CASSFGVGYGYTF | TGTGCCAGCAGTTTCGGGGTAGGCTATGGCTACACCTTC
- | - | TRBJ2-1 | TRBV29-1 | CSVEDSMNEQFF | TGCAGCGTTGAAGATTCGATGAATGAGCAGTTCTTC
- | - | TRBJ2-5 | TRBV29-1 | CSVEHALGQNQETQYF | TGCAGCGTTGAGCATGCACTTGGACAGAACCAAGAGACCCAGTACTTC
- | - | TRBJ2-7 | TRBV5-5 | CASSLLSGEGYEQYF | TGTGCCAGCAGCTTGTTAAGTGGAGAAGGCTACGAGCAGTACTTC
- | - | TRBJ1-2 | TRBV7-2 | CASSYDLGDYGYTF | TGTGCCAGCAGCTATGATCTGGGGGACTATGGCTACACCTTC
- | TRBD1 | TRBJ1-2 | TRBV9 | CASSPRGTDNYGYTF | TGTGCCAGCAGCCCTCGTGGGACAGATAACTATGGCTACACCTTC
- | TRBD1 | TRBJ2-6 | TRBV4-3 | CASSQLTGGFGANVLTF | TGCGCCAGCAGCCAGCTGACAGGGGGCTTTGGGGCCAACGTCCTGACTTTC
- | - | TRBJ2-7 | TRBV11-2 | CASSLAFGGSSYEQYF | TGTGCCAGCAGCTTAGCCTTCGGGGGATCCTCCTACGAGCAGTACTTC
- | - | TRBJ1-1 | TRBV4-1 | CASSQERGNTEAFF | TGCGCCAGCAGCCAAGAAAGGGGGAACACTGAAGCTTTCTTT
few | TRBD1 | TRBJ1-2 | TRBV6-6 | CASSYSTGSNYGYTF | TGTGCCAGCAGTTACTCGACAGGGTCCAACTATGGCTACACCTTC
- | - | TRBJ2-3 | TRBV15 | CATSRERPDTQYF | TGTGCCACCAGCAGAGAAAGGCCAGATACGCAGTATTTT
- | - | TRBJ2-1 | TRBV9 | CASSVGVTVNEQFF | TGTGCCAGCAGCGTAGGAGTCACGGTCAATGAGCAGTTCTTC
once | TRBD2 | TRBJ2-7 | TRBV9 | CASSGTSATYEQYF | TGTGCCAGCAGCGGGACTAGCGCAACCTACGAGCAGTACTTC
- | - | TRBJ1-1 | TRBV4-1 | CASSLHGAPLAAFF | TGCGCCAGCAGCCTCCACGGGGCACCCTTGGCAGCTTTCTTT
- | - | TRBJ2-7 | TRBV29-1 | CSAGQVLYEQYF | TGCAGCGCCGGGCAGGTCCTCTACGAGCAGTACTTC
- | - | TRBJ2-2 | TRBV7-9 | CASSPSMDLRGSGELFF | TGTGCCAGCAGCCCCTCGATGGACCTCCGTGGTTCCGGGGAGCTGTTTTTT
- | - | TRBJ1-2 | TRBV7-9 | CASSPWYGAADYGYTF | TGTGCCAGCAGCCCCTGGTACGGCGCCGCGGACTATGGCTACACCTTC
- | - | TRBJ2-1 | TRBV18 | CASSPVRSGTYNEQFF | TGTGCCAGCTCACCAGTCCGTAGCGGAACCTACAATGAGCAGTTCTTC
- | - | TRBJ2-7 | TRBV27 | CASSSDISYEQYF | TGTGCCAGCAGTTCGGACATCAGCTACGAGCAGTACTTC
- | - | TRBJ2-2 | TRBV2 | CASSEQPSNTGELFF | TGTGCCAGCAGTGAACAGCCTTCGAACACCGGGGAGCTGTTTTTT